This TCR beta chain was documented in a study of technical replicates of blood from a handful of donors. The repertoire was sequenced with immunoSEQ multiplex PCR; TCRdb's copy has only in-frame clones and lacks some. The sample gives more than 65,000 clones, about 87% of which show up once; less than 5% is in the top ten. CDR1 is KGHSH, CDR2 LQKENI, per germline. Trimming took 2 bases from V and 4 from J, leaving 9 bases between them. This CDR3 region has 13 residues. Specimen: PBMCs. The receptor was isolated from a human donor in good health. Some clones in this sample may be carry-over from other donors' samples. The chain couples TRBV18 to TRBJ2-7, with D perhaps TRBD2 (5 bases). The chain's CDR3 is CASSPGLEYEQYF. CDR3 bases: TGTGCCAGCTCACCAGGACTCGAGTACGAGCAGTACTTC.